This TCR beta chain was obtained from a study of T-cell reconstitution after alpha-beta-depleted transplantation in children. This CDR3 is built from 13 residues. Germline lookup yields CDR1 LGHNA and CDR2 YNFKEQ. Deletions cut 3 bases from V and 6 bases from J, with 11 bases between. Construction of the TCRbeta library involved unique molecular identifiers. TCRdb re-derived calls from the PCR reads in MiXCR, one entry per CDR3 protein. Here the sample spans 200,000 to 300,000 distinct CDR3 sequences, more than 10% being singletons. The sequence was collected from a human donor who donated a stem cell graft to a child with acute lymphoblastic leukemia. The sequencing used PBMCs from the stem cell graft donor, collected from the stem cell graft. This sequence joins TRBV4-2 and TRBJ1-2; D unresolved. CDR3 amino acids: CASSQGLGNGYTF. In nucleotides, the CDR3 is TGTGCCAGCAGCCAGGGATTAGGCAATGGCTACACCTTC.